Following are 18 T cell receptor beta chains from one sample sequenced in a study of T cell changes during pregnancy in multiple sclerosis. Clones were read by immunoSEQ multiplex PCR, and TCRdb kept only the in-frame ones, dropping some. This sample has around 34,000 clones, with over 75% found just once. Sample: CD8+ T cells from peripheral blood mononuclear cells, taken in the first trimester of pregnancy. All receptors come from a female donor with multiple sclerosis, enrolled in a pregnancy study.

This clone showed up just once. The chain employs TRBV9 and TRBJ2-7; 7 positions agree with TRBD1. This CDR3 contains 14 residues. V lost 3 bases to trimming and J lost 0 bases; unmatched junction nucleotides: 3. CDR1 is SGDLS and CDR2 is YYNGEE in the germline V gene. In DNA form, the CDR3 reads TGTGCCAGCAGCGAATGGGACAGCTCCTACGAGCAGTACTTC. Its protein is CASSEWDSSYEQYF.

This chain uses TRBV4-1 with TRBJ2-7; D might be TRBD2 (6 bases). Germline CDR1 reads MGHRA; CDR2 reads YSYEKL. V was clipped by 3 bases and J by 2 bases, with 17 bases between them. The CDR3 is made up of 16 amino acids. The CDR3, as DNA: TGCGCCAGCAGCCAGTTCGGGCAGCGGGCACCCTACGAGCAGTACTTC. Protein product: CASSQFGQRAPYEQYF.

The gene calls are TRBV2 and TRBJ2-3; 8 bases agree with TRBD2. In germline, CDR1 is SNHLY, CDR2 FYNNEI. CDR3 size: 17 residues. Losses at the gene ends were 6 bases for V and 2 bases for J; bases not matched to a gene: 13. The CDR3 nucleotides read TGTGCCAGCAGGACCCCAGCAGCGGGAGAGATCACAGATACGCAGTATTTT. Protein: CASRTPAAGEITDTQYF. Drawing the rest from reference TRBV2 and TRBJ2-3, the complete variable domain is EPEVTQTPSHQVTQMGQEVILRCVPISNHLYFYWYRQILGQKVEFLVSFYNNEISEKSEIFDDQFSVERPDGSNFTLKIRSTKLEDSAMYFCASRTPAAGEITDTQYFGPGTRLTVL.

The J gene is TRBJ2-3, the V gene TRBV9, with no clear D. V lost 3 bases and J lost 4, with 6 bases in between. The CDR3 extends over 12 amino acids. Germline V CDR1 and CDR2: SGDLS, YYNGEE. CDR3 sequence (DNA): TGTGCCAGCAGCGGAGGCGCAGATACGCAGTATTTT. Translating gives CASSGGADTQYF.

This clone has a handful of counts. The V call is TRBV6-4, the J call TRBJ2-1; tentative D call: TRBD2 (6 bases). The CDR3 has 15 amino acids. In germline, CDR1 is MRHNA, CDR2 SNTAGT. V lost 3 bases, J lost 3 bases, and 12 bases lay in between. In DNA form, the CDR3 reads TGTGCCAGCAGTGAAACGGGAGTGGACTACAATGAGCAGTTCTTC. Protein product: CASSETGVDYNEQFF.

DNA for the CDR3: TGTGCCAGCTCACCCACTAACTACAATGAGCAGTTCTTC. Translation: CASSPTNYNEQFF. The chain recombines TRBV18 with TRBJ2-1; no clear D. The germline V and J ends were trimmed by 3 bases and 3 bases, with 6 bases remaining between them. The germline V gene encodes CDR1 KGHSH and CDR2 LQKENI. This CDR3 is 13 amino acids long.

The V and J genes are TRBV6-5 and TRBJ2-5; tentative D call: TRBD2 (6 bases). The CDR3 runs 14 residues. Germline V lookup: CDR1 MNHEY, CDR2 SVGAGI. The V gene lost 3 bases and the J gene lost 0 bases, with 8 bases spanning the gap. The CDR3 DNA is TGTGCCAGCAGTTATACGGGGGACCAAGAGACCCAGTACTTC. Residues: CASSYTGDQETQYF.

This chain joins TRBV19 and TRBJ2-1; D not certain. V lost 2 bases to trimming and J lost 5 bases, with 7 bases between them. The CDR3 runs 13 residues. Looked up from germline, CDR1 is LNHDA and CDR2 is SQIVND (reference sequence). The CDR3 loop is CASSITRNNEQFF. DNA for the CDR3: TGTGCCAGTAGTATAACCAGAAACAATGAGCAGTTCTTC.

The V gene is TRBV6-9, the J gene TRBJ2-7, with D maybe TRBD1 (6 bases). Germline V gene lookup returns CDR1 MNHGY and CDR2 SVAAGI. Trimming pared 7 bases from V and 3 bases from J, leaving 16 bases between. The CDR3 extends over 14 amino acids. CDR3 sequence reads: CASNQTGGDYEQYF. As DNA, the CDR3 is TGTGCCAGCAATCAGACAGGTGGTGACTACGAGCAGTACTTC.

This clone has a single count. V gene TRBV30 combines with J gene TRBJ2-1, with 7 bases that match TRBD1. Looked up from germline, CDR1 is GTSNPN and CDR2 is SVGIG (reference sequence). This CDR3 spans 14 amino acids. Losses at the gene ends were 2 bases for V and 6 bases for J; bases not matched to a gene: 7. CDR3 amino acids: CAWSSGQVSNEQFF. For the CDR3, the DNA is TGTGCCTGGAGTTCTGGACAGGTCAGCAATGAGCAGTTCTTC. The full variable domain, completed using reference TRBV30 and TRBJ2-1, is SQTIHQWPATLVQPVGSPLSLECTVEGTSNPNLYWYRQAAGRGLQLLFYSVGIGQISSEVPQNLSASRPQDRQFILSSKKLLLSDSGFYLCAWSSGQVSNEQFFGPGTRLTVL.

The V gene is TRBV6-5, the J gene TRBJ2-1, with 9 bases lining up with TRBD1. The junction had 5 bases not matched to a gene; V was cut back by 2 bases and J by 6 bases. Per the germline V gene, CDR1 is MNHEY and CDR2 is SVGAGI. The CDR3 contains 15 residues. The CDR3 bases are TGTGCCAGCAGTTACGGGACAGGGCCCAGCAATGAGCAGTTCTTC. Protein: CASSYGTGPSNEQFF.

This rearrangement joins TRBV19 to TRBJ1-5; 7 bases map to TRBD1. The CDR3 covers 14 residues. J lost 1 base, V lost 8 bases, and 5 bases had no gene match. Per germline, CDR1 LNHDA and CDR2 SQIVND (reference sequence). The CDR3 DNA reads as TGTGCCAGTCGAGCACAGGGGAGCAATCAGCCCCAGCATTTT. The encoded protein is CASRAQGSNQPQHF.

In its sample, this clone was seen once. This chain links TRBV6-1 with TRBJ1-2; D is unclear. Germline lookup yields CDR1 MNHNS and CDR2 SASEGT. There are 15 residues in the CDR3. Trimming pared 2 bases from V and 0 bases from J, leaving 10 bases between. This CDR3 is CASSELGSSNYGYTF. DNA for the CDR3: TGTGCCAGCAGTGAACTTGGCAGTTCTAACTATGGCTACACCTTC.

The chain recombines TRBV2 with TRBJ2-7, with 10 bases lining up with TRBD1. Germline values: CDR1 SNHLY, CDR2 FYNNEI. Germline trimming cut 1 base from V and 2 bases from J; bases unmatched to any gene: 8. The CDR3 runs to 17 residues. The CDR3 region is CASSEDEWTGGPYEQYF. The CDR3 coding sequence is TGTGCCAGCAGTGAAGATGAGTGGACAGGGGGTCCCTACGAGCAGTACTTC.

This chain uses TRBV6-4 with TRBJ1-5; 12 positions match TRBD1. CDR1 and CDR2 (germline): MRHNA, SNTAGT. J gave up 0 bases and V 9 bases, and 12 bases lay outside the gene matches. This CDR3 is built from 18 residues. The CDR3 bases are TGTGCCAGTACATCCGGGACAGGGGGCCCATATAGCAATCAGCCCCAGCATTTT. Translating gives CASTSGTGGPYSNQPQHF.

The chain combines TRBV27 with TRBJ1-1; the D is unclear. The germline V gene encodes CDR1 MNHEY and CDR2 SMNVEV (reference sequence). V dropped 4 bases and J dropped 7 bases, with 16 bases sitting between them. The CDR3 contains 14 residues. As DNA, the CDR3 is TGTGCCAGCAGTTCCATAGGTGGAGGAAATGAAGCTTTCTTT. This translates into CASSSIGGGNEAFF.

The chain couples TRBV27 to TRBJ1-2; 7 bases are a match to TRBD1. The germline V gene has CDR1 MNHEY and CDR2 SMNVEV (reference sequence). The CDR3 has 14 amino acids. The V and J ends lost 2 bases and 5 bases, in that order; junction bases with no gene match: 5. CDR3 residues: CASSLKGTVYGYTF. CDR3 in DNA: TGTGCCAGCAGTTTAAAGGGGACAGTTTATGGCTACACCTTC.

V is TRBV27 and J is TRBJ2-7; D perhaps matches TRBD2 (5 bases). Germline CDR1 MNHEY, CDR2 SMNVEV (reference sequence). V dropped 5 bases and J dropped 4 bases, with 18 bases sitting between them. This CDR3 contains 15 residues. CDR3 DNA: TGTGCCAGCAGTCCGGAGGTCATGAGAGGATACGAGCAGTACTTC. It yields the protein CASSPEVMRGYEQYF.